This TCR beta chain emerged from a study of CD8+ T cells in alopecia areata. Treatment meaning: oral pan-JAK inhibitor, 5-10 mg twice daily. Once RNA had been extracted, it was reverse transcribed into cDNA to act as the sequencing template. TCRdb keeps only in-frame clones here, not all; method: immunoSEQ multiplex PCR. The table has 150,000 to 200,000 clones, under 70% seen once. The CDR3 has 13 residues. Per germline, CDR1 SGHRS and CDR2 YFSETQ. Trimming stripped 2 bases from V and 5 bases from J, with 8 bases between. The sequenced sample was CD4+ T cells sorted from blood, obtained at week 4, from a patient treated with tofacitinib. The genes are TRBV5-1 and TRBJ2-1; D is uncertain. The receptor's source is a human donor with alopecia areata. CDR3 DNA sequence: TGCGCCAGCAGCTTACCCCCAAACAATGAGCAGTTCTTC. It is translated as CASSLPPNNEQFF.